The rows below give T cell receptor beta chains drawn from one sample of a study of blood T cell repertoires in COVID-19. Libraries were prepared by immunoSEQ multiplex PCR; TCRdb keeps only in-frame clonotypes and omits some of them. This repertoire shows more than 55,000 clones, roughly 90% found once; its top ten account for about a sixth. Sample: peripheral blood. The receptors originated from a man older than 75 with acute or convalescent COVID-19. Both conserved end residues are trimmed from each CDR3. D genes are given only for firm matches. Clone size is shown for a subset of rows, as once, few, many or a class of expanded clone.

size	V	D	J	CDR3
.	TRBV12-3/TRBV12-4	.	TRBJ2-7	ASSFTTYEQY
.	TRBV5-1	TRBD2	TRBJ2-1	ASSLVVSGKGEQF
.	TRBV29-1	.	TRBJ1-1	SVDERVKNTEAF
.	TRBV9	TRBD2	TRBJ2-3	ASSPRTSGGSDTQY
.	TRBV5-4	.	TRBJ2-3	ASSFGQSTDTQY
.	TRBV19	.	TRBJ2-2	ASSMGGGANTGELF
.	TRBV6-4	TRBD1	TRBJ1-5	ASSAEGTGFNQPQH
.	TRBV3-1/TRBV3-2	TRBD2	TRBJ2-2	ASSQDTSGSGELF
.	TRBV6-5	.	TRBJ2-2	AITQGNTGELF
.	TRBV5-1	.	TRBJ1-2	ASSLDATTNYGYT
.	TRBV28	TRBD1	TRBJ2-7	ASSPTGGKSHEQY
once	TRBV19	.	TRBJ2-6	ASSLPLGGPSGANVLT
once	TRBV19	.	TRBJ1-2	ASTKRGGGNYGYT
.	TRBV5-1	TRBD2	TRBJ2-1	ASRVRPGGSYNEQF
once	TRBV11-1	.	TRBJ1-1	ASRGGTPLSTEAF
once	TRBV11-2	TRBD2	TRBJ2-7	ASSLIQLAGGSYEQY
.	TRBV10-3	.	TRBJ2-7	AIAESGDRYEQY
once	TRBV14	TRBD2	TRBJ2-1	ASSHSGGSYNEQF
.	TRBV7-2	.	TRBJ1-5	ASSTGRGDQPQH
.	TRBV28	TRBD2	TRBJ2-3	ASSLGLAGTDTQY
.	TRBV7-2	TRBD1	TRBJ2-7	ASSPGGQGWYEQY
.	TRBV7-2	.	TRBJ2-2	ASSSQSTTGELF
.	TRBV5-6	.	TRBJ1-5	ASSLGAGGSQPQH
once	TRBV10-3	.	TRBJ1-1	AIRPPGGTEAF
.	TRBV19	.	TRBJ2-7	ASSPTPRDRVYEQY
.	TRBV9	.	TRBJ1-3	ASSELQGSGNTIY
.	TRBV7-2	.	TRBJ2-7	ASSLAFVGSSYEQY
medium-sized	TRBV28	.	TRBJ1-1	ASSFGNTEAF
few	TRBV4-1	.	TRBJ1-6	ASSQDRVSPLH
.	TRBV29-1	.	TRBJ2-7	SVEAAGNYEQY
.	TRBV6-5	.	TRBJ2-7	ASSYLYEQY
.	TRBV3-1/TRBV3-2	TRBD1	TRBJ1-3	ASSHPGTAGNTIY
.	TRBV7-9	.	TRBJ1-5	ASSLDGNQPQH
.	TRBV6-5	.	TRBJ2-2	ASRSTGELF
.	TRBV19	TRBD2	TRBJ2-3	ASRLRGGGTDTQY
.	TRBV18	.	TRBJ2-5	ASSLGQGETQY
.	TRBV19	TRBD1	TRBJ1-4	ASSMEGQGISTNEKLF
.	TRBV5-4	TRBD2	TRBJ2-1	ASSLGMTSGPYNEQF
.	TRBV28	TRBD1	TRBJ2-1	ASSSADRGAYNEQF
.	TRBV6-5	TRBD1	TRBJ1-1	ATLGQANTEAF
few	TRBV5-1	TRBD1	TRBJ2-2	ASSLGQGTGELF
once	TRBV28	TRBD1	TRBJ1-5	ASSFLGQGARQPQH
.	TRBV6-5	.	TRBJ2-7	ASRPPGSYEQY
.	TRBV5-5	TRBD1	TRBJ1-2	ASSPEVQGADGYT
.	TRBV7-9	.	TRBJ2-5	ASSIETDSQETQY
.	TRBV19	.	TRBJ2-5	ASSNTGSETQY
.	TRBV6-5	.	TRBJ1-1	ATVKGGAQVTEAF
.	TRBV25-1	TRBD2	TRBJ2-3	ASSDRAGDLTDTQY
.	TRBV6-5	.	TRBJ2-3	ASSSRVADTQY
once	TRBV11-3	.	TRBJ2-2	ASSAGTVGTGELF
.	TRBV13	TRBD2	TRBJ2-3	ASSLPSGTGGDTQY
.	TRBV5-1	TRBD1	TRBJ1-1	ASSPGTGGVNTEAF
.	TRBV6-5	.	TRBJ1-4	AVDSAEKLF
.	TRBV27	.	TRBJ1-4	ASSLPLDSTPNEKLF